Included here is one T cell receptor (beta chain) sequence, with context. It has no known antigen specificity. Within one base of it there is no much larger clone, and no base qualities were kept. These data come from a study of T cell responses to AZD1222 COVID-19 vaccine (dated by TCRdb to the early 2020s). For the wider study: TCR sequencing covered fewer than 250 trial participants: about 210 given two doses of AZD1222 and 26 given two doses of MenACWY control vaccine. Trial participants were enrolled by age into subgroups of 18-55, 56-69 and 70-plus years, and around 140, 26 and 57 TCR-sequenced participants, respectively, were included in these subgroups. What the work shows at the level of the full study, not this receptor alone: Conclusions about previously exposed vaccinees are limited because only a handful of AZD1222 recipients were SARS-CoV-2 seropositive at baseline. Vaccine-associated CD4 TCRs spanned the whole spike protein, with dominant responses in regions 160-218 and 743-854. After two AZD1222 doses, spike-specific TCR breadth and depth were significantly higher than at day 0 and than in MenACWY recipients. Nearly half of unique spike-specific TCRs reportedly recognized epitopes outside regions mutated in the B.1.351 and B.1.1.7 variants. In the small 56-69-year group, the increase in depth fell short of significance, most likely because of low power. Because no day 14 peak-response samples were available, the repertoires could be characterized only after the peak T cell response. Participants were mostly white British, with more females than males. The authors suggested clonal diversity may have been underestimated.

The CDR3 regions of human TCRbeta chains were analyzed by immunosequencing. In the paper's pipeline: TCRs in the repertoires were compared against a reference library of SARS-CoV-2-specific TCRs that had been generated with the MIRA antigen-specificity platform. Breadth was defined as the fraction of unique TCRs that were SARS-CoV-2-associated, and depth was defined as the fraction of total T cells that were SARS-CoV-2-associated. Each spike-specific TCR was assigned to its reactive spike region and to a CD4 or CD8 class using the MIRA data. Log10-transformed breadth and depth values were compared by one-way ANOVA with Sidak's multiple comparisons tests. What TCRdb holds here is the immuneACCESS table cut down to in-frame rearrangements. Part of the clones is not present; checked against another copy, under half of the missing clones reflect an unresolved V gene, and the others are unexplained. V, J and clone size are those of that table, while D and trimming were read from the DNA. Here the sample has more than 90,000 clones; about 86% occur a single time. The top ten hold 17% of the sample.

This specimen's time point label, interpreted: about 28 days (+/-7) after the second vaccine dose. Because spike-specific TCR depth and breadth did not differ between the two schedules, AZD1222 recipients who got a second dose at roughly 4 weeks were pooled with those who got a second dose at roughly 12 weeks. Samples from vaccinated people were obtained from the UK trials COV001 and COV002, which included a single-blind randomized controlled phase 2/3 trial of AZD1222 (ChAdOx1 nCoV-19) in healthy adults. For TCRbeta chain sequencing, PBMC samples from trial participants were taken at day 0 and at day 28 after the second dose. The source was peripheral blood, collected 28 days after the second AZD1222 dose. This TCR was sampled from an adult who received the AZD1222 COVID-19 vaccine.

The nucleotide sequence is given as TGTGCCAGTACACAGGGAATTAACTATGGCTACACCTTC. This codes for CASTQGINYGYTF. This sequence uses TRBV6-5 and TRBJ1-2; a weak D assignment points to TRBD1 (6 bases agree). Reading the germline V gene gives CDR1 MNHEY and CDR2 SVGAGI. V is pared back by 9 bases and J by 1 base, with 12 bases lying between the germline termini. Counted from cysteine to phenylalanine, this CDR3 has 13 amino acids. The kept DNA is CDR3 alone, 39 bases in frame from the first base.